One and the same sample provided the 25 T cell receptor beta chains below, sequenced in a study of metastatic and nonmetastatic thyroid tumors. TCRdb re-processed the PCR reads through MiXCR. The sample contains around 19,000 clones, under 30% of which appear only once. None of the patients had undergone any treatment ahead of thyroid surgery. Sequencing used tumor tissue. The receptors here all came from a male donor with papillary thyroid cancer or a benign thyroid nodule (not recorded which). Some clones in this sample may be carry-over from other donors' samples.

This clone occurred many times. The CDR3 protein is CASSTRTSGSYNEQFF. The CDR3 nucleotides are TGTGCCAGCAGCACAAGGACTAGCGGCTCCTACAATGAGCAGTTCTTC. This chain connects TRBV13 to TRBJ2-1, with 10 bases aligning to TRBD2. The CDR3 loop spans 16 amino acids. V lost 5 bases and J lost 0; bases outside the gene matches: 4. Looked up from germline, CDR1 is PRHDT and CDR2 is FYEKMQ (reference sequence).

The chain employs TRBV7-3 and TRBJ1-1; 7 bases line up with TRBD1. The CDR3 loop spans 17 amino acids. Trimming at V came to 3 bases and at J to 6 bases, leaving 16 bases not matched to a gene. Germline V gene lookup returns CDR1 SGHTA and CDR2 FQGTGA. The CDR3 DNA reads TGTGCCAGCAGCTTCAAAGGGGGCTTGCAGGGAGGTGCTGAAGCTTTCTTT. It encodes CASSFKGGLQGGAEAFF.

This clone was recorded a few times. This chain uses TRBV6-1 with TRBJ2-7, with TRBD2 matching over 7 bases. Germline lookup yields CDR1 MNHNS and CDR2 SASEGT. This CDR3 contains 14 residues. V was clipped by 7 bases and J by 1 base; unmatched bases: 7. The CDR3 sequence: CASKEAGSSYEQYF. CDR3 DNA: TGTGCCAGCAAAGAAGCGGGATCTTCCTACGAGCAGTACTTC.

The V and J genes are TRBV20-1 and TRBJ2-2; TRBD1 or TRBD2 may be the D gene (5 bases each). Trimming took off 0 bases at V and 5 bases at J, with 13 bases between the two ends. Germline lookup yields CDR1 DFQATT and CDR2 SNEGSKA (reference sequence). The CDR3 is 15 residues long. In DNA, the CDR3 is TGCAGTGCTAGAGATGGGGGTGGGTTGACCGGGGAGCTGTTTTTT. Encoded protein: CSARDGGGLTGELFF.

The rearrangement links TRBV20-1 to TRBJ2-7; TRBD2 matches at 8 bases. The CDR3 has 18 residues. Germline values: CDR1 DFQATT, CDR2 SNEGSKA (reference sequence). J lost 0 bases, V lost 2 bases, and 15 bases had no gene match. The CDR3 nucleotides are TGCAGTGCTAGAAGAGGACTATCGGGAGGGCCCAGCTCCTACGAGCAGTACTTC. It specifies CSARRGLSGGPSSYEQYF.

This clone is medium-sized. V usage is TRBV20-1 and J usage is TRBJ2-7; 10 positions match TRBD2. In germline, CDR1 is DFQATT, CDR2 SNEGSKA (reference sequence). Trimming at V came to 3 bases and at J to 1 base, leaving 3 bases not matched to a gene. There are 14 residues in the CDR3. The CDR3 here is CSARAAGGSYEQYF. DNA of the CDR3: TGCAGTGCTAGGGCAGCGGGAGGGTCCTACGAGCAGTACTTC.

Judged by abundance, this clone is hyperexpanded (1% or more). This sample includes further DNA sequences coding for the same CDR3. The chain links TRBV2 to TRBJ1-3; 7 bases agree with TRBD1. The germline gives CDR1 SNHLY, CDR2 FYNNEI. J was trimmed by 0 bases and V by 9 bases; bases with no gene match: 5. This CDR3 is 14 amino acids long. For the CDR3, the DNA is TGTGCCAGAAATACAGGGGACTCTGGAAACACCATATATTTT. This translates into CARNTGDSGNTIYF.

By share, this clone ranks as medium-sized (0.01 to 0.1%). This chain joins TRBV5-1 and TRBJ2-7; 10 bases fit TRBD1. With 4 bases clipped from V and 2 bases from J, the junction kept 6 bases outside the gene matches. CDR1 SGHRS and CDR2 YFSETQ come from the germline V gene. The CDR3 is 15 residues long. CDR3 nucleotide sequence: TGCGCCAGCAGCGTCGACAGGGGGCGAACCTACGAGCAGTACTTC. Its protein product is CASSVDRGRTYEQYF.

On this clone itself: Since a much larger clone is just one base distant, this may be a read error. The genes are TRBV6-1 and TRBJ1-2; a weak D match, TRBD1 (6 bases). The length of the CDR3 is 12 residues. Per germline, CDR1 MNHNS and CDR2 SASEGT. CDR3 loop: CGSGGLNYGYTF. The DNA of the CDR3 is TGTGGCAGCGGGGGCCTCAACTATGGCTACACCTTC.

This clone was counted ten times or more. This CDR3 is also generated by other DNA sequences in the sample. The rearrangement links TRBV19 to TRBJ2-2; D might be TRBD1 or TRBD2, each matching 5 bases. This CDR3 has 16 amino acids. CDR1 LNHDA and CDR2 SQIVND come from the germline V gene (reference sequence). Between the trimmed V and J ends, which lost 5 bases and 0 bases, there was a span of 13 bases. CDR3 sequence: CASSGHLGANTGELFF. CDR3 bases: TGTGCCAGTAGTGGCCATCTGGGGGCGAACACCGGGGAGCTGTTTTTT.

The rearrangement uses TRBV6-1 and TRBJ2-7; D perhaps matches TRBD2 (6 bases). Germline V gene sequence: CDR1 MNHNS, CDR2 SASEGT. V was pared by 7 bases and J by 2 bases, with 15 bases between. The CDR3 is made up of 14 amino acids. The CDR3 loop is CASNGPGGAYEQYF. CDR3 in DNA: TGTGCCAGCAATGGCCCCGGGGGAGCCTACGAGCAGTACTTC.

This clone was seen repeatedly, ten times or more. The chain couples TRBV15 to TRBJ1-5; a possible D gene is TRBD1 (5 bases). Between the trimmed V and J ends, which lost 4 bases and 6 bases, there was a span of 19 bases. The length of the CDR3 is 16 residues. CDR1 is LNHNV, CDR2 YYDKDF, per germline (reference sequence). CDR3 region: CATSTPVGADGQPQHF. CDR3 nucleotide sequence: TGTGCCACCAGCACCCCTGTCGGGGCTGACGGTCAGCCCCAGCATTTT.

There are a few counts of this clone. This rearrangement joins TRBV28 to TRBJ2-1; no clear D. Trimming shortened V by 2 bases and J by 7 bases, and 3 bases separated the two germline ends. The CDR3 has 11 residues. The germline CDR1 and CDR2 sequences are MDHEN and SYDVKM. CDR3 region: CASSLENEQFF. CDR3 coding DNA: TGTGCCAGCAGTTTAGAAAATGAGCAGTTCTTC.

This clone was observed at least ten times. This chain joins TRBV13 and TRBJ1-4; weak D call: TRBD1 (5 bases). The V end was cut by 4 bases, the J end by 8 bases, with 11 bases between. This CDR3 spans 13 amino acids. Germline V lookup: CDR1 PRHDT, CDR2 FYEKMQ (reference sequence). The CDR3 protein is CASSSPRGEKLFF. In nucleotides, the CDR3 is TGTGCCAGCAGCTCCCCGAGGGGCGAAAAACTGTTTTTT. The entire variable domain, with the rest obtained from reference TRBV13 and TRBJ1-4, is as follows: AAGVIQSPRHLIKEKRETATLKCYPIPRHDTVYWYQQGPGQDPQFLISFYEKMQSDKGSIPDRFSAQQFSDYHSELNMSSLELGDSALYFCASSSPRGEKLFFGSGTQLSVL.

Details on this clone: The junction departs from germline at one end; a sequencing error may be responsible. V gene TRBV9 combines with J gene TRBJ2-6; D assignment may be TRBD1 or TRBD2 (5 bases each). Germline loops: CDR1 SGDLS, CDR2 YYNGEE. The CDR3 spans 17 residues. The CDR3 sequence: CASSVPTRGVVSNVLSF. The CDR3 DNA reads as TGTGCCAGCAGCGTACCTACGAGGGGCGTTGTGTCCAACGTCCTGTCTTTC.

V usage is TRBV11-2 and J usage is TRBJ2-1; 10 bases match TRBD2. V shed 4 bases, J shed 4 bases, and the junction held 7 bases outside the gene matches. The CDR3 covers 16 residues. Germline lookup yields CDR1 SGHAT and CDR2 FQNNGV. The CDR3 DNA reads as TGTGCCAGCAGCTCCCGGACTAGCGGTCTATACAATGAGCAGTTCTTC. Residues: CASSSRTSGLYNEQFF.

The chain couples TRBV12-3 or TRBV12-4 to TRBJ2-5; D gene unclear. Deletions cut 7 bases from V and 5 bases from J, with 11 bases between. The CDR3 is made up of 12 amino acids. CDR3 sequence (DNA): TGTGCCAGCACGGTGAGCAGCGAGACCCAGTACTTC. Its translation: CASTVSSETQYF.

The chain recombines TRBV5-1 with TRBJ2-7; the D is unclear. The CDR3 spans 13 residues. The V end lost 4 bases, the J end lost 2 bases, and 10 bases lay between the germline ends. CDR1 and CDR2 (germline): SGHRS, YFSETQ. CDR3 sequence (DNA): TGCGCCAGCAGCATGGACCCGACCTACGAGCAGTACTTC. This codes for CASSMDPTYEQYF. The whole variable domain, remainder taken from reference TRBV5-1 and TRBJ2-7, is KAGVTQTPRYLIKTRGQQVTLSCSPISGHRSVSWYQQTPGQGLQFLFEYFSETQRNKGNFPGRFSGRQFSNSRSEMNVSTLELGDSALYLCASSMDPTYEQYFGPGTRLTVT.

V gene TRBV20-1 combines with J gene TRBJ2-7; D is possibly TRBD1 or TRBD2 (5 bases each). CDR3 length: 15 residues. Germline V gene sequence: CDR1 DFQATT, CDR2 SNEGSKA (reference sequence). Trimming removed 3 bases from V and 2 bases from J, with 17 bases in between. CDR3 loop: CSARVPGRGPYEQYF. The CDR3 bases are TGCAGTGCTAGGGTGCCGGGACGCGGTCCCTACGAGCAGTACTTC.

This rearrangement joins TRBV19 to TRBJ2-3, with 8 nucleotides matching TRBD1. J lost 14 bases, V lost 4 bases, and 17 bases had no gene match. Per germline, CDR1 LNHDA and CDR2 SQIVND (reference sequence). The length of the CDR3 is 15 residues. The CDR3 spells CASSTGQVKSLSLYF. Here the CDR3 DNA reads TGTGCCAGTAGTACGGGACAGGTAAAGAGCCTGAGCCTGTATTTT.

V gene TRBV20-1 combines with J gene TRBJ2-3; TRBD2 might be the D (6 bases). V gave up 2 bases and J gave up 6 bases, with 15 bases separating them. CDR3 length: 14 residues. Germline V lookup: CDR1 DFQATT, CDR2 SNEGSKA (reference sequence). The CDR3 region has the DNA TGCAGTGCTAGAATGGGGGGAGTAAGTGATACGCAGTATTTT. Protein: CSARMGGVSDTQYF.

This clone was seen only a few times. This rearrangement joins TRBV6-1 to TRBJ1-1; maybe TRBD1 (5 bases). The CDR3 consists of 11 residues. Germline values: CDR1 MNHNS, CDR2 SASEGT. The V and J ends lost 8 bases and 8 bases respectively, with 12 bases between them. CDR3 nucleotides: TGTGCCAGCCTCTGGGACCGAGAAGCTTTCTTT. Its protein product is CASLWDREAFF.

The sample holds many counts of this clone. V and J are TRBV4-2 and TRBJ2-7, with a possible D match to TRBD2 (6 bases). The V gene lost 0 bases and the J gene lost 2 bases, with 17 bases spanning the gap. CDR1 is LGHNA, CDR2 YNFKEQ, per germline. The CDR3 spans 17 residues. CDR3 coding DNA: TGTGCCAGCAGCCAAGATTTAACGGGAGCAGCAACCTACGAGCAGTACTTC. Residues: CASSQDLTGAATYEQYF.

The chain is built from TRBV15 and TRBJ1-3, with D hard to call. Trimming pared 0 bases from V and 5 bases from J, leaving 2 bases between. The germline V gene encodes CDR1 LNHNV and CDR2 YYDKDF (reference sequence). The CDR3 is 12 amino acids. For the CDR3, the DNA is TGTGCCACCAGCAGAGATAGAAACACCATATATTTT. It translates to CATSRDRNTIYF.

J is TRBJ1-4 and V is TRBV11-2, with 7 bases matching TRBD1. CDR3 size: 15 residues. Germline trimming cut 0 bases from V and 6 bases from J; bases unmatched to any gene: 4. The germline V gene encodes CDR1 SGHAT and CDR2 FQNNGV. CDR3 coding DNA: TGTGCCAGCAGCTTAGACCCAGGACAGGATGAAAAACTGTTTTTT. This sequence encodes CASSLDPGQDEKLFF.